The next 9 T cell receptor beta chains were all read from a single sample in a study of T cells in Graves' hyperthyroidism and ophthalmopathy. RNA transcripts were the template for amplifying TCR beta CDR3 regions. A first-round RT-PCR of the TCR CDR3 used the HTBI primer set. TCRdb re-analysed the multiplex PCR reads in MiXCR, keeping a single row per CDR3 protein. The profile shows about half a million distinct CDR3 sequences, less than 20% of them singletons. Input material: blood. Source of these receptors: a man aged 40-55 years with Graves' ophthalmopathy.

Only a few counts were recorded for this clonotype. The chain carries TRBV9 and TRBJ2-1; the match to TRBD1 covers 7 bases. V lost 3 bases and J lost 3; bases outside the gene matches: 9. Germline CDR1 reads SGDLS; CDR2 reads YYNGEE. CDR3 length: 16 residues. The DNA for the CDR3 is TGTGCCAGCAGCGCCAATTCAGGGGGATACTACAATGAGCAGTTCTTC. It translates to CASSANSGGYYNEQFF.

The chain links TRBV3-1 to TRBJ1-1; perhaps TRBD1 as D (6 bases). There are 13 residues in the CDR3. Germline CDR1 reads LGHDT; CDR2 reads YNNKEL (reference sequence). Trimming took off 4 bases at V and 6 bases at J, with 12 bases between the two ends. In DNA, the CDR3 is TGTGCCAGCAGCCTAGGGGACATCTCTGAAGCTTTCTTT. The encoded protein is CASSLGDISEAFF.

This clonotype was recorded a few times. The CDR3 loop is CASSGGAGTDTQYF. CDR3 nucleotides: TGCGCCAGCAGCGGAGGGGCCGGTACAGATACGCAGTATTTT. The gene calls are TRBV5-1 and TRBJ2-3; a possible D gene is TRBD2 (6 bases). CDR1 is SGHRS, CDR2 YFSETQ, per germline. The CDR3 is made up of 14 amino acids. V lost 4 bases and J 3 bases, leaving 12 bases between the germline ends.

This clonotype showed up many times. The V gene is TRBV3-1, the J gene TRBJ2-7; D gene ambiguous. The CDR3 is made up of 13 amino acids. Germline lookup yields CDR1 LGHDT and CDR2 YNNKEL (reference sequence). V dropped 4 bases and J dropped 3 bases, with 10 bases sitting between them. CDR3 sequence (DNA): TGTGCCAGCAGCCCATCGACCAGCTACGAGCAGTACTTC. The encoded protein is CASSPSTSYEQYF.

The V call is TRBV7-3, the J call TRBJ1-4; perhaps TRBD1 as D (5 bases). The CDR3 runs to 13 residues. V shed 6 bases and J shed 6 bases, with 11 bases lying between them. Germline V gene lookup returns CDR1 SGHTA and CDR2 FQGTGA. The CDR3 nucleotides read TGTGCCAGCAGACGCGGGACCGATGAAAAACTGTTTTTT. This sequence encodes CASRRGTDEKLFF.

V gene TRBV5-1 combines with J gene TRBJ1-3; D remains unclear. Trimming pared 3 bases from V and 2 bases from J, leaving 15 bases between. The CDR3 is 16 amino acids. Germline V gene data show CDR1 as SGHRS and CDR2 as YFSETQ. This CDR3 is CASSSDRSGPGNTIYF. In DNA, the CDR3 is TGCGCCAGCAGCTCCGACCGCTCCGGCCCTGGAAACACCATATATTTT. Based on the CDR3 plus reference TRBV5-1 and TRBJ1-3, the full variable domain is KAGVTQTPRYLIKTRGQQVTLSCSPISGHRSVSWYQQTPGQGLQFLFEYFSETQRNKGNFPGRFSGRQFSNSRSEMNVSTLELGDSALYLCASSSDRSGPGNTIYFGEGSWLTVV.

This clonotype came up a few times. The chain links TRBV6-2 or TRBV6-3 to TRBJ2-1; possibly TRBD1 for D (8 bases). The CDR3 loop spans 14 amino acids. V lost 6 bases and J 8 bases, leaving 17 bases between the germline ends. Germline assignment: CDR1 MNHEY and CDR2 SVGEGT. The CDR3 bases are TGTGCCAGCAGACTGAACAGGGGGGGCGATGAGCAGTTCTTC. It is translated as CASRLNRGGDEQFF.

V gene TRBV7-2 combines with J gene TRBJ2-3, with D unresolved. Germline V gene sequence: CDR1 SGHTA, CDR2 FQGNSA. This CDR3 is built from 14 residues. Trimming took off 8 bases at V and 1 base at J, with 13 bases between the two ends. CDR3 sequence (DNA): TGTGCCAGCGGCTCGTATAGTCGCACAGATACGCAGTATTTT. Translating it yields CASGSYSRTDTQYF.

The chain joins TRBV12-3 or TRBV12-4 to TRBJ1-2; possibly TRBD1 for D (5 bases). The CDR3 extends over 14 amino acids. With 7 bases removed from V and 4 bases from J, the gap between germline ends came to 16 bases. The CDR3 loop reads CASKPGPGGYGYTF. In nucleotides, the CDR3 is TGTGCCAGCAAGCCGGGACCCGGGGGCTATGGCTACACCTTC.